This T cell receptor beta chain was found in a study of graft-versus-host responses after intestinal transplantation. Study-level background: Those transplanted obtained multivisceral, liver-intestinal, or isolated intestinal grafts. Tacrolimus and steroids were given for three to four years to all recipients after anti-thymocyte globulin induction. Study outcomes and limitations: Analysis identified GvH clones in recipient marrow, with some appearing first in ileum or blood. After transplant, early declines in HvG clones were associated with peak levels of circulating GvH clones.

The protocol was immunoSEQ multiplex PCR, while the TCRdb copy is restricted to in-frame clones and leaves out a portion. The repertoire holds roughly 100,000 clones, roughly nine tenths seen once, with 0.18% in the top ten. The V and J ends lost 1 base and 6 bases, in that order; junction bases with no gene match: 3. In germline, CDR1 is GTSNPN, CDR2 SVGIG (reference sequence). CDR3 length: 13 amino acids. As regards this clone: Its antigen is as yet unknown.

The chain couples TRBV30 to TRBJ2-1; TRBD2 aligns across 7 bases. This sequence originates from a human donor who was the organ donor for an intestinal transplant. Specimen: unstimulated CD4+ T cells sorted from spleen or lymph node cells, collected before transplant. CDR3 sequence: CAWSGLALNEQFF. CDR3 nucleotide sequence: TGTGCCTGGAGTGGACTAGCTCTCAATGAGCAGTTCTTC.